This T cell receptor beta chain was sequenced for a study of blood T cell repertoires in COVID-19. Study information: PBMCs, B-cell-depleted T cells, or T cells were the source of the cDNA or gDNA that made up the material.

Trimming removed 0 bases from V and 13 bases from J; junction bases left unmatched: 6. CDR3 length equals 12 residues. Measured with immunoSEQ multiplex PCR; TCRdb has only the in-frame clones, and not every one. This sample has some 45,000 clones, with roughly 90% found just once. This TCR was recovered from a human donor in a cohort sampled during active COVID-19. V and J are TRBV23-1 and TRBJ2-7, with 7 bases matching TRBD1. TRBV23-1 is placed among ORFs of uncertain function. Sequencing was carried out using peripheral blood. CDR3 sequence (DNA): TGCGCCAGCAGTCAATCCCAGGCAGGGGGTTACTTC. It encodes CASSQSQAGGYF.